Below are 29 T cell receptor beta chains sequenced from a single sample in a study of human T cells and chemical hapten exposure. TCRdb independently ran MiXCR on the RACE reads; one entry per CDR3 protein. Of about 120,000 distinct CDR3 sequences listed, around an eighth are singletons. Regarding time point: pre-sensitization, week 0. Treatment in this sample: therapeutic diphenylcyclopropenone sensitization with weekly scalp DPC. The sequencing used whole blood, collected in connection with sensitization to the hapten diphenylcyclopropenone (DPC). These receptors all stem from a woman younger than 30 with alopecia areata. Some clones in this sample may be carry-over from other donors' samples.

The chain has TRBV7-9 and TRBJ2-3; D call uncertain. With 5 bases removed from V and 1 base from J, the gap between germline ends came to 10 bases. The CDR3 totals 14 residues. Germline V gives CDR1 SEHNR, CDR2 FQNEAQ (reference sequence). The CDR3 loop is CASSPSSGTDTQYF. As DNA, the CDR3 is TGTGCCAGCAGCCCCTCGTCGGGCACAGATACGCAGTATTTT.

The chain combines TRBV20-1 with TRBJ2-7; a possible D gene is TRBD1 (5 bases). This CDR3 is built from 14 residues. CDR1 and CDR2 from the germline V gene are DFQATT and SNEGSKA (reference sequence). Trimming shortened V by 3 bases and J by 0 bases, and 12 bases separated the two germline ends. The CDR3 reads CSASGQGISYEQYF. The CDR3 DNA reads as TGCAGTGCTAGTGGTCAGGGAATCTCCTACGAGCAGTACTTC.

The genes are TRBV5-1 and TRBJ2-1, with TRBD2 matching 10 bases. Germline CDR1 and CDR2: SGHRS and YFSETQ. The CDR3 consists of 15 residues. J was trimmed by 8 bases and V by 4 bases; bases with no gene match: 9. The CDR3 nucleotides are TGCGCCAGCAGCCCCCCCGCCCTAGCGGGGGATGAGCAGTTCTTC. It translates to CASSPPALAGDEQFF.

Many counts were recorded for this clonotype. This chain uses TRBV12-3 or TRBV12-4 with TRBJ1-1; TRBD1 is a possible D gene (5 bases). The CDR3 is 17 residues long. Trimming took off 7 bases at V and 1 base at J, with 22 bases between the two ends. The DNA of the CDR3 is TGTGCCAGCACCTCATTCTTCCTGGGGGGATCGAACACTGAAGCTTTCTTT. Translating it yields CASTSFFLGGSNTEAFF.

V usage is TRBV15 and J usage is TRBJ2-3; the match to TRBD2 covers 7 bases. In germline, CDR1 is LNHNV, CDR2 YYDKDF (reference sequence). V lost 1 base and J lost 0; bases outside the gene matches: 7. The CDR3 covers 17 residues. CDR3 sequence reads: CATSRANLADSTDTQYF. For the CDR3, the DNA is TGTGCCACCAGCAGAGCAAACCTAGCGGATAGCACAGATACGCAGTATTTT.

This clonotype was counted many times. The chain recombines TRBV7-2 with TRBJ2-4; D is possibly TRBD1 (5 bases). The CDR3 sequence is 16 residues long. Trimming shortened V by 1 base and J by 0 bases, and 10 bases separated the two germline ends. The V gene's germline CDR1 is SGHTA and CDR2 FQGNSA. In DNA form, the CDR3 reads TGTGCCAGCAGCTTAGAGACAGCCGTAGCCAAAAACATTCAGTACTTC. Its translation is CASSLETAVAKNIQYF.

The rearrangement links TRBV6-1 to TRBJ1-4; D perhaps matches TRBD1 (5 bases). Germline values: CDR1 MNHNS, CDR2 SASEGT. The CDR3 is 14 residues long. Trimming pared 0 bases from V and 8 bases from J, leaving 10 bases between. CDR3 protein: CASSEAGRTEKLFF. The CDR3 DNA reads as TGTGCCAGCAGTGAAGCGGGACGGACCGAAAAACTGTTTTTT.

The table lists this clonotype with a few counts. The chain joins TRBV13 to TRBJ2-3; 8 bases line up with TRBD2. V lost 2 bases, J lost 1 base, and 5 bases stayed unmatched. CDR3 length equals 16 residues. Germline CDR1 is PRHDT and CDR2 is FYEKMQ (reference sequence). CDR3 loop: CASSLLPTSGTDTQYF. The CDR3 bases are TGTGCCAGCAGCTTATTACCGACTAGCGGCACAGATACGCAGTATTTT.

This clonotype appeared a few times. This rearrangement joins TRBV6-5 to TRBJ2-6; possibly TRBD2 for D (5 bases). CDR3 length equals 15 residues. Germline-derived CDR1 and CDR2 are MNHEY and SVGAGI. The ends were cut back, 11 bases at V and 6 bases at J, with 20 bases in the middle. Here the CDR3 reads CAVRRTMELANVLTF. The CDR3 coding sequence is TGTGCCGTAAGGAGGACCATGGAGTTGGCCAACGTCCTGACTTTC.

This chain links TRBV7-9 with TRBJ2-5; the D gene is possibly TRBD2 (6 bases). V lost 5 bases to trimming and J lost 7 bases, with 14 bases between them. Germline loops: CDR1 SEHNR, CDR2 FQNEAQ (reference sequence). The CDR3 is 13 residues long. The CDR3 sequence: CASSLLAMGTQYF. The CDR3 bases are TGTGCCAGCAGCCTTCTAGCGATGGGGACCCAGTACTTC.

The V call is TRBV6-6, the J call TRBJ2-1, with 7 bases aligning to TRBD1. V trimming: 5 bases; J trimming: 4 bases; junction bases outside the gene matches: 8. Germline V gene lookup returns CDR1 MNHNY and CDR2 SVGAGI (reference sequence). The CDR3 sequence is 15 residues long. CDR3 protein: CASSPRRGPYNEQFF. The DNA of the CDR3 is TGTGCCAGCAGTCCCCGAAGGGGGCCGTACAATGAGCAGTTCTTC.

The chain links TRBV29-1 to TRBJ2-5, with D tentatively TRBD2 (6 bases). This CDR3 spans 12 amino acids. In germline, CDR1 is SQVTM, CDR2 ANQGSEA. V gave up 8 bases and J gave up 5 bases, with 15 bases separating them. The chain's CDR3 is CSLSSSAETQYF. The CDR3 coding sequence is TGCAGCTTGAGCTCTAGCGCGGAGACCCAGTACTTC.

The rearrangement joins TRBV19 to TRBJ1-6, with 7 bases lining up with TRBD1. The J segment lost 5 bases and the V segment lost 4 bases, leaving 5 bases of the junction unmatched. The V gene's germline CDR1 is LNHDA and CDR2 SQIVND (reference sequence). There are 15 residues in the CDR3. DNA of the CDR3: TGTGCCAGTAGTAGACGGACAGGCGATAATTCACCCCTCCACTTT. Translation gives CASSRRTGDNSPLHF.

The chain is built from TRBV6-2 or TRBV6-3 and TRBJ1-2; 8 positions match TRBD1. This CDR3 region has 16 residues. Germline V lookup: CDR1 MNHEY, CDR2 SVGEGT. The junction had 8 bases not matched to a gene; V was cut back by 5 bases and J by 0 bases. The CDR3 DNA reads TGTGCCAGCAGTGCGAGTGGGACAGGCGCTAACTATGGCTACACCTTC. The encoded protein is CASSASGTGANYGYTF.

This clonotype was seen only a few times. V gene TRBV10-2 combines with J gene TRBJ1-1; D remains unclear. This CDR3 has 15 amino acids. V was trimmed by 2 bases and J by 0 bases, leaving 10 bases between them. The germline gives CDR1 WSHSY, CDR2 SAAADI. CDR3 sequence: CASSEPRQLNTEAFF. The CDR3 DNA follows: TGCGCCAGCAGTGAGCCGCGACAATTGAACACTGAAGCTTTCTTT.

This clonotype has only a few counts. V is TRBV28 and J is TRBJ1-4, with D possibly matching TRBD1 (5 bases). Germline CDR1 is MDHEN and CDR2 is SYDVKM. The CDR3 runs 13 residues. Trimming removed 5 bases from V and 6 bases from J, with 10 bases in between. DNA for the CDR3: TGTGCCAGCAGTCGGGGCGTTGATGAAAAACTGTTTTTT. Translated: CASSRGVDEKLFF.

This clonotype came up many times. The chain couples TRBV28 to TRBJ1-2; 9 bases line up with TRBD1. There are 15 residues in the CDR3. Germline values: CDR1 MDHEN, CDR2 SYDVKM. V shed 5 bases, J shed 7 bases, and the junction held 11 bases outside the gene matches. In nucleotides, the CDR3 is TGTGCCAGCAGTCCCTGGGACAGGGTCTTTCTTGGCTACACCTTC. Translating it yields CASSPWDRVFLGYTF.

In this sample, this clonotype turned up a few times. The CDR3: CASTLSGGLTEAFF. CDR3 nucleotides: TGTGCCAGCACCTTGTCAGGGGGTCTCACTGAAGCTTTCTTT. The chain is built from TRBV2 and TRBJ1-1; 7 positions agree with TRBD1. The ends lost 7 bases at V and 4 bases at J; junction bases unmatched: 9. The CDR3 covers 14 residues. Germline loops: CDR1 SNHLY, CDR2 FYNNEI. Based on the CDR3 plus reference TRBV2 and TRBJ1-1, the full variable domain is EPEVTQTPSHQVTQMGQEVILRCVPISNHLYFYWYRQILGQKVEFLVSFYNNEISEKSEIFDDQFSVERPDGSNFTLKIRSTKLEDSAMYFCASTLSGGLTEAFFGQGTRLTVV.

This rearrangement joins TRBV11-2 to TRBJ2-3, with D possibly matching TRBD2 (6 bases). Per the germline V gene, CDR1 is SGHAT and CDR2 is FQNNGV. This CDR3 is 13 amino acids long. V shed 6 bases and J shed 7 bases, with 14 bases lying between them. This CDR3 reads CASSTGLIYTQYF. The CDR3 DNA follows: TGTGCCAGCAGTACGGGACTGATTTATACGCAGTATTTT.

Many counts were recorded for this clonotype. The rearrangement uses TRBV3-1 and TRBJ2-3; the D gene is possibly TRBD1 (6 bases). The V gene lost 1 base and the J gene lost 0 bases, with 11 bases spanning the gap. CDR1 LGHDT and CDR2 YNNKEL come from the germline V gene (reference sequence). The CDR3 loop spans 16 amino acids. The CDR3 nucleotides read TGTGCCAGCAGCCAAGTAACAGGGTTTAGCACAGATACGCAGTATTTT. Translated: CASSQVTGFSTDTQYF.

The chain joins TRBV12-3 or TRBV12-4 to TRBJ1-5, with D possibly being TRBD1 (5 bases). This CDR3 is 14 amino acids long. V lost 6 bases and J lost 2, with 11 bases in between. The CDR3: CASRSGRRNQPQHF. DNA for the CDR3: TGTGCCAGCAGATCAGGGAGACGCAATCAGCCCCAGCATTTT.

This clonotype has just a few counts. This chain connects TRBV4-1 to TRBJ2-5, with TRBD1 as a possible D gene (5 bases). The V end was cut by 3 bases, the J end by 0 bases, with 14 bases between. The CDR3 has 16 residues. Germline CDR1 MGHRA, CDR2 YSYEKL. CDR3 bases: TGCGCCAGCAGCCACTTTCCACAGGCGAACCAAGAGACCCAGTACTTC. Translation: CASSHFPQANQETQYF.

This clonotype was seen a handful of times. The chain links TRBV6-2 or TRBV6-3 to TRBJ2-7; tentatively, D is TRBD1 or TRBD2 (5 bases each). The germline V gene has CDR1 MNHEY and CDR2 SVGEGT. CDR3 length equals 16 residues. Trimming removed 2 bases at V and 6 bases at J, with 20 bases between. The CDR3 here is CASSYPARGVRGEQYF. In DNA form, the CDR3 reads TGTGCCAGCAGTTACCCAGCTCGAGGGGTCCGGGGCGAGCAGTACTTC.

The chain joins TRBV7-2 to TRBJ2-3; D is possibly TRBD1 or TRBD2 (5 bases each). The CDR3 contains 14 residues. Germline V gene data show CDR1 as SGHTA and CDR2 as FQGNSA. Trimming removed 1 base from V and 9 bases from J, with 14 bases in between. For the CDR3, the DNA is TGTGCCAGCAGCTTAGGGGGGTCTTCTGACACGCAGTATTTT. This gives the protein CASSLGGSSDTQYF.

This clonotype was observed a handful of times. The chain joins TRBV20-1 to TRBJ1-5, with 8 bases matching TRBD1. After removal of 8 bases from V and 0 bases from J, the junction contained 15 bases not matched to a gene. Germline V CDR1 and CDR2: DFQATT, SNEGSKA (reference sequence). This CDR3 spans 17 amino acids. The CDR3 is CSSLFGRGLDSNQPQHF. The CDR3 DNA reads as TGCAGTTCATTATTTGGCAGGGGGCTAGATAGCAATCAGCCCCAGCATTTT.

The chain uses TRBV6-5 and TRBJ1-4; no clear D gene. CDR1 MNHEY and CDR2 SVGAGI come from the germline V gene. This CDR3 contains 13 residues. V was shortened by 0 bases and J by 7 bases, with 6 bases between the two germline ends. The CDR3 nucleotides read TGTGCCAGCAGTTACTCTGTCCGTGAAAAACTGTTTTTT. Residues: CASSYSVREKLFF.

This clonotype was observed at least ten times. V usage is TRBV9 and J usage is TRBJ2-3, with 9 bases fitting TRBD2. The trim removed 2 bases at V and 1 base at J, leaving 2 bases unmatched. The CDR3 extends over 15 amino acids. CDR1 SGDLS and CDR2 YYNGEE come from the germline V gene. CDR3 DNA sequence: TGTGCCAGCAGCGTCTCTAGCGGGGGCACAGATACGCAGTATTTT. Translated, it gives CASSVSSGGTDTQYF.

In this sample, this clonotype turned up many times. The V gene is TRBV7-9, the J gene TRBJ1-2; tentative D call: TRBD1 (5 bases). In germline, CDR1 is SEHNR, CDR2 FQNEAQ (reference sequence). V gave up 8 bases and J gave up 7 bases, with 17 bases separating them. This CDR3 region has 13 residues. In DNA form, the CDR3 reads TGTGCCAGCGGAATAGGGGATTCTGGTGGCTACACCTTC. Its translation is CASGIGDSGGYTF. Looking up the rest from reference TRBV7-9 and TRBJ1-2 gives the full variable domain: DTGVSQNPRHKITKRGQNVTFRCDPISEHNRLYWYRQTLGQGPEFLTYFQNEAQLEKSRLLSDRFSAERPKGSFSTLEIQRTEQGDSAMYLCASGIGDSGGYTFGSGTRLTVV.

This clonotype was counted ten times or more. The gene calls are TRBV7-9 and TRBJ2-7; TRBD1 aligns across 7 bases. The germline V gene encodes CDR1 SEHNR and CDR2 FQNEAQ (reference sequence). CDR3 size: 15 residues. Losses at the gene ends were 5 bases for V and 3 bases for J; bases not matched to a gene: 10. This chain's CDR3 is CASSTARDSRYEQYF. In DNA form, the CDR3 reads TGTGCCAGCAGCACAGCCCGGGACAGCCGCTACGAGCAGTACTTC. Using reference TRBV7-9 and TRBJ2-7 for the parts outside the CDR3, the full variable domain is DTGVSQNPRHKITKRGQNVTFRCDPISEHNRLYWYRQTLGQGPEFLTYFQNEAQLEKSRLLSDRFSAERPKGSFSTLEIQRTEQGDSAMYLCASSTARDSRYEQYFGPGTRLTVT.